Listed here are 27 T cell receptor beta chains from one sample, sequenced in a study of OX40 agonist ivuxolimab in advanced cancers. Only in-frame clones appear in the TCRdb table, and some are missing; sequencing was by immunoSEQ multiplex PCR. The sample contains 69,000 or so clones, around 85% of which appear only once. The source was CD4+ or CD8+ T cells sorted from blood, collected in a trial of the OX40 agonist ivuxolimab. Receptors originate from an adult with an advanced solid tumor such as melanoma, head and neck, liver or kidney cancer.

The rearrangement joins TRBV29-1 to TRBJ1-2; possible D gene TRBD1, 5 bases. V lost 7 bases and J lost 7, with 19 bases in between. Germline V gives CDR1 SQVTM, CDR2 ANQGSEA. CDR3 length equals 13 residues. The CDR3 bases are TGCAGCGCCGGTGCGGGGGTCGCTTTTGGCTACACCTTC. Its protein is CSAGAGVAFGYTF.

This chain uses TRBV5-1 with TRBJ1-2; 10 bases line up with TRBD1. The CDR3 consists of 15 residues. The junction had 5 bases not matched to a gene; V was cut back by 4 bases and J by 2 bases. Germline V lookup: CDR1 SGHRS, CDR2 YFSETQ. The CDR3: CASSPRGQGNYGYTF. For the CDR3, the DNA is TGCGCCAGCAGCCCCCGGGGACAGGGGAACTATGGCTACACCTTC.

This chain links TRBV7-2 with TRBJ2-5; D may correspond to TRBD1 or TRBD2 (6 bases each). Deletions cut 1 base from V and 10 bases from J, with 13 bases between. This CDR3 comprises 13 residues. CDR1 is SGHTA, CDR2 FQGNSA, per germline. DNA for the CDR3: TGTGCCAGCAGCTTAGAAAGTGGAGGGGGCCAGTACTTC. This gives the protein CASSLESGGGQYF.

This chain connects TRBV27 to TRBJ2-7; D is undetermined. CDR3 size: 13 residues. V gave up 5 bases and J gave up 4 bases, with 12 bases separating them. Germline assignment: CDR1 MNHEY and CDR2 SMNVEV (reference sequence). The chain's CDR3 is CASSRSGSYEQYF. The CDR3 DNA follows: TGTGCCAGCAGTCGGTCCGGATCATACGAGCAGTACTTC.

The chain carries TRBV7-2 and TRBJ2-3; D remains ambiguous. The CDR3 length is 13 residues. V was shortened by 2 bases and J by 3 bases, with 6 bases between the two germline ends. Germline V CDR1 and CDR2: SGHTA, FQGNSA. CDR3 residues: CASSLSATDTQYF. The CDR3, as DNA: TGTGCCAGCAGCTTATCAGCGACAGATACGCAGTATTTT.

The genes are TRBV19 and TRBJ2-7; 11 bases are shared with TRBD1. Germline trimming cut 5 bases from V and 2 bases from J; bases unmatched to any gene: 5. Germline CDR1 is LNHDA and CDR2 is SQIVND (reference sequence). The CDR3 spans 15 residues. In DNA, the CDR3 is TGTGCCAGTAGTCCCCCGGGACAGGGGGCCTACGAGCAGTACTTC. It codes for CASSPPGQGAYEQYF.

The rearrangement links TRBV6-5 to TRBJ2-1; 13 bases match TRBD2. The CDR3 contains 15 residues. Looked up from germline, CDR1 is MNHEY and CDR2 is SVGAGI. V trimming: 5 bases; J trimming: 6 bases; junction bases outside the gene matches: 4. This chain's CDR3 is CASSPRLAGGNEQFF. In DNA form, the CDR3 reads TGTGCCAGCAGTCCAAGACTAGCGGGAGGCAATGAGCAGTTCTTC.

The chain carries TRBV28 and TRBJ2-5; tentatively, D is TRBD2 (6 bases). This CDR3 is built from 13 residues. Trimming left V 9 bases short and J 5 bases short, with 16 bases between. From germline, CDR1 is MDHEN and CDR2 SYDVKM. CDR3 sequence reads: CASSGLPLETQYF. The DNA for the CDR3 is TGTGCCAGTTCGGGACTGCCTCTGGAGACCCAGTACTTC. The full variable domain, in which reference TRBV28 and TRBJ2-5 provide the parts outside the CDR3, is DVKVTQSSRYLVKRTGEKVFLECVQDMDHENMFWYRQDPGLGLRLIYFSYDVKMKEKGDIPEGYSVSREKKERFSLILESASTNQTSMYLCASSGLPLETQYFGPGTRLLVL.

This rearrangement joins TRBV28 to TRBJ1-1, with D possibly being TRBD1 (6 bases). Trimming took 7 bases from V and 5 from J, leaving 29 bases between them. CDR3 length: 18 amino acids. Germline values: CDR1 MDHEN, CDR2 SYDVKM. CDR3 nucleotide sequence: TGTGCCAGCACCTCGCCCCGAACGATTGGGGGCGGGCGAACTGAAGCTTTCTTT. It codes for CASTSPRTIGGGRTEAFF.

This chain uses TRBV19 with TRBJ2-2; a weak D match, TRBD2 (5 bases). Germline-derived CDR1 and CDR2 are LNHDA and SQIVND (reference sequence). Deletions cut 11 bases from V and 5 bases from J, with 24 bases between. This CDR3 comprises 16 residues. CDR3 sequence: CASLASSTRLTGELFF. CDR3 sequence (DNA): TGTGCCTCATTGGCTAGCTCTACCAGGTTGACCGGGGAGCTGTTTTTT. Looking up the rest from reference TRBV19 and TRBJ2-2 gives the full variable domain: DGGITQSPKYLFRKEGQNVTLSCEQNLNHDAMYWYRQDPGQGLRLIYYSQIVNDFQKGDIAEGYSVSREKKESFPLTVTSAQKNPTAFYLCASLASSTRLTGELFFGEGSRLTVL.

The genes are TRBV2 and TRBJ1-6; D not certain. Trimming removed 7 bases at V and 8 bases at J, with 9 bases between. Germline values: CDR1 SNHLY, CDR2 FYNNEI. The CDR3 runs to 12 residues. The CDR3 region is CASKIRDSPLHF. DNA of the CDR3: TGTGCCAGCAAAATTAGGGATTCACCCCTCCACTTT.

To note about this clone: One end of the junction fails to match germline, which may point to a read error. The chain couples TRBV2 to TRBJ2-3; perhaps TRBD2 as D (5 bases). The CDR3 sequence is 8 residues long. Germline V gene data show CDR1 as SNHLY and CDR2 as FYNNEI. CDR3 in DNA: TGTGCCAGCAGTGCGCGGGATTTT. This encodes CASSARDF.

This rearrangement joins TRBV18 to TRBJ2-7; 9 nucleotides line up with TRBD1. The CDR3 has 15 amino acids. V shed 3 bases and J 5 bases; nucleotides not matched to a gene: 8. Germline V CDR1 and CDR2: KGHSH, LQKENI. CDR3 coding DNA: TGTGCCAGCTCACCTACTAGGACAGGGGAAAACGAGCAGTACTTC. Residues: CASSPTRTGENEQYF.

The CDR3 spells CASSLDLFGSGFGDTQYF. CDR3 DNA: TGCGCCAGCAGCTTGGACCTTTTTGGGTCGGGGTTCGGGGATACGCAGTATTTT. This chain links TRBV5-1 with TRBJ2-3; a weak D match, TRBD2 (5 bases). This CDR3 has 18 residues. Germline assignment: CDR1 SGHRS and CDR2 YFSETQ. The V end lost 0 bases, the J end lost 6 bases, and 23 bases lay between the germline ends.

This rearrangement joins TRBV28 to TRBJ1-4, with a tentative D call TRBD1 (6 bases). The CDR3 has 15 amino acids. The V end was cut by 6 bases, the J end by 7 bases, with 18 bases between. The V gene's germline CDR1 is MDHEN and CDR2 SYDVKM. CDR3 sequence: CASSRGGPQPEKLFF. Here the CDR3 DNA reads TGTGCCAGCAGCCGGGGGGGGCCGCAGCCTGAAAAACTGTTTTTT.

CDR3 coding DNA: TGTGCCAGCAGCCAGGTAGAGCATTTCGGCGAGCAGTTCTTC. It specifies CASSQVEHFGEQFF. The chain joins TRBV7-2 to TRBJ2-1, with D hard to call. The CDR3 has 14 residues. V was pared by 5 bases and J by 10 bases, with 18 bases between. The germline CDR1 and CDR2 sequences are SGHTA and FQGNSA.

J is TRBJ2-5 and V is TRBV5-1, with D possibly matching TRBD1 (6 bases). V was trimmed by 4 bases and J by 2 bases, leaving 12 bases between them. Germline V gene sequence: CDR1 SGHRS, CDR2 YFSETQ. The CDR3 spans 14 residues. CDR3 sequence: CASSTGQLQETQYF. In nucleotides, the CDR3 is TGCGCCAGCAGCACGGGACAACTACAAGAGACCCAGTACTTC.

This clone was seen a single time. Here the CDR3 DNA reads TGCGCCAGCAGCCCCGGGACAGCCTACGAGCAGTACTTC. Residues: CASSPGTAYEQYF. The gene calls are TRBV5-1 and TRBJ2-7; 7 nucleotides match TRBD1. V trimming: 4 bases; J trimming: 2 bases; junction bases outside the gene matches: 3. CDR3 length: 13 amino acids. Germline V CDR1 and CDR2: SGHRS, YFSETQ.

This chain uses TRBV10-1 with TRBJ2-7; 11 bases agree with TRBD2. V shed 8 bases, J shed 2 bases, and the junction held 14 bases outside the gene matches. This CDR3 has 17 residues. Looked up from germline, CDR1 is WNHNN and CDR2 is SYGVQD (reference sequence). The CDR3: CASPLAGAMTTTYEQYF. For the CDR3, the DNA is TGCGCCAGCCCACTAGCGGGGGCCATGACGACCACCTACGAGCAGTACTTC.

The rearrangement uses TRBV6-6 and TRBJ2-1; D is undetermined. Germline V gene lookup returns CDR1 MNHNY and CDR2 SVGAGI (reference sequence). V lost 5 bases and J 0 bases, leaving 11 bases between the germline ends. The length of the CDR3 is 15 residues. The CDR3 DNA is TGTGCCAGCAGTAAAGACCTGAGCTCCTACAATGAGCAGTTCTTC. Translated: CASSKDLSSYNEQFF.

V gene TRBV28 combines with J gene TRBJ1-5; D unresolved. The CDR3 is 15 residues long. From germline, CDR1 is MDHEN and CDR2 SYDVKM. V was pared by 5 bases and J by 7 bases, with 18 bases between. CDR3 coding DNA: TGTGCCAGCAGTCCACTGGATGGAGGAAGCCAGCCCCAGCATTTT. It specifies CASSPLDGGSQPQHF.

The chain couples TRBV6-5 to TRBJ2-5; D gene uncertain. Between the trimmed V and J ends, which lost 3 bases and 5 bases, there was a span of 10 bases. Per the germline V gene, CDR1 is MNHEY and CDR2 is SVGAGI. The CDR3 covers 13 residues. The DNA of the CDR3 is TGTGCCAGCAGTTATGGTGAGGTGGAGACCCAGTACTTC. Amino acids: CASSYGEVETQYF.

The rearrangement joins TRBV7-9 to TRBJ2-3; D is uncertain. Trimming took off 5 bases at V and 3 bases at J, with 15 bases between the two ends. Germline loops: CDR1 SEHNR, CDR2 FQNEAQ (reference sequence). This CDR3 has 15 amino acids. The CDR3 loop is CASSPIGSKTDTQYF. The CDR3 DNA is TGTGCCAGCAGCCCCATCGGTAGCAAGACAGATACGCAGTATTTT. Drawing the rest from reference TRBV7-9 and TRBJ2-3, the complete variable domain is DTGVSQNPRHKITKRGQNVTFRCDPISEHNRLYWYRQTLGQGPEFLTYFQNEAQLEKSRLLSDRFSAERPKGSFSTLEIQRTEQGDSAMYLCASSPIGSKTDTQYFGPGTRLTVL.

The chain combines TRBV10-3 with TRBJ1-1; D gene uncertain. Germline-derived CDR1 and CDR2 are ENHRY and SYGVKD. This CDR3 is built from 14 residues. Trimming removed 4 bases at V and 4 bases at J, with 13 bases between. The CDR3 is CAISAVSGSTEAFF. Here the CDR3 DNA reads TGTGCCATCAGTGCGGTTTCGGGGTCCACTGAAGCTTTCTTT.

The chain couples TRBV9 to TRBJ1-2; D perhaps matches TRBD1 (5 bases). Germline V gene data show CDR1 as SGDLS and CDR2 as YYNGEE. Trimming cost V 0 bases and J 8 bases, with 14 bases left between them. The CDR3 runs to 14 residues. The CDR3 protein is CASSVGSWGEGYTF. For the CDR3, the DNA is TGTGCCAGCAGCGTAGGATCTTGGGGCGAGGGCTACACCTTC. The full variable domain, rest sourced from reference TRBV9 and TRBJ1-2, is DSGVTQTPKHLITATGQRVTLRCSPRSGDLSVYWYQQSLDQGLQFLIQYYNGEERAKGNILERFSAQQFPDLHSELNLSSLELGDSALYFCASSVGSWGEGYTFGSGTRLTVV.

This chain joins TRBV29-1 and TRBJ1-2, with 7 bases identical to TRBD1. The CDR3 consists of 12 residues. Trimming cost V 7 bases and J 5 bases; bases outside gene matches: 7. Germline V gene sequence: CDR1 SQVTM, CDR2 ANQGSEA. In DNA, the CDR3 is TGCAGCGCAGGAACAGGGGCATATGGCTACACCTTC. It translates to CSAGTGAYGYTF.

This chain uses TRBV2 with TRBJ1-6, with D tentatively TRBD1 (6 bases). The length of the CDR3 is 14 residues. In germline, CDR1 is SNHLY, CDR2 FYNNEI. Trimming left V 7 bases short and J 6 bases short, with 13 bases between. CDR3 DNA: TGTGCCAGCAAGCCGGACAGAGGTAATTCACCCCTCCACTTT. Protein: CASKPDRGNSPLHF. The full variable domain, rest sourced from reference TRBV2 and TRBJ1-6, is EPEVTQTPSHQVTQMGQEVILRCVPISNHLYFYWYRQILGQKVEFLVSFYNNEISEKSEIFDDQFSVERPDGSNFTLKIRSTKLEDSAMYFCASKPDRGNSPLHFGNGTRLTVT.